This is a list of T cell receptor beta chains from one sample in a study of blood T cells in healthy people across ages. Using its own MiXCR run on the 5' RACE reads, TCRdb lists one record per CDR3 protein. The sample lists under 750,000 distinct CDR3 sequences, around half occurring once. Sequencing input: blood. These receptors came from a man older than 75 in good health. CDR3s include the opening cysteine and the closing phenylalanine or tryptophan. D genes are given only for firm matches.

D: -; J: TRBJ2-1; V: TRBV7-2; CDR3: CASSSDRTYNEQFF
D: TRBD1; J: TRBJ2-3; V: TRBV7-9; CDR3: CASSSGQGDRDTQYF
D: TRBD1; J: TRBJ1-5; V: TRBV7-2; CDR3: CASSLRTGLNQPQHF
D: -; J: TRBJ2-7; V: TRBV7-9; CDR3: CASSPGPARGYEQYF
D: TRBD2; J: TRBJ2-7; V: TRBV20-1; CDR3: CSARVGSGGSYEQYF
D: TRBD2; J: TRBJ2-4; V: TRBV7-2; CDR3: CASSLGLAGHEGVIQYF
D: -; J: TRBJ1-2; V: TRBV5-1; CDR3: CASSLEGLNYGYTF
D: TRBD2; J: TRBJ2-5; V: TRBV20-1; CDR3: CSAVAGGLETQYF
D: -; J: TRBJ2-3; V: TRBV29-1; CDR3: CGVGPRRSSTDTQYF
D: -; J: TRBJ1-1; V: TRBV6-6; CDR3: CASSDTGIGRAFF
D: TRBD1; J: TRBJ2-7; V: TRBV12-3/TRBV12-4; CDR3: CASSHGTGGSYEQYF
D: TRBD2; J: TRBJ2-3; V: TRBV20-1; CDR3: CSARGLANTDTQYF
D: -; J: TRBJ2-3; V: TRBV7-2; CDR3: CASSVGFTDTQYF
D: -; J: TRBJ2-1; V: TRBV7-9; CDR3: CASSLEGRITYNEQFF
D: -; J: -; V: TRBV7-8; CDR3: CASSLNTGADEQYF
D: -; J: TRBJ2-1; V: TRBV29-1; CDR3: CSANDRRIEQFF
D: TRBD2; J: TRBJ2-2; V: TRBV9; CDR3: CTSSVARTSGPNTGELFF
D: -; J: TRBJ2-5; V: TRBV11-2; CDR3: CASSSGWETQYF
D: -; J: TRBJ1-2; V: TRBV4-3; CDR3: CASSQEFRAPYGYTF
D: TRBD2; J: TRBJ2-5; V: TRBV3-1; CDR3: CASSHERTSGATQETQYF
D: -; J: TRBJ1-1; V: TRBV6-2/TRBV6-3; CDR3: CASSYEIGARAFF
D: TRBD1; J: -; V: TRBV18; CDR3: CASSPRPGQPSYEQYF
D: -; J: TRBJ1-1; V: TRBV5-1; CDR3: CASSQSVDTEAFF
D: -; J: TRBJ1-5; V: TRBV6-2/TRBV6-3; CDR3: CASSYPGAQPQHF
D: TRBD2; J: TRBJ2-6; V: TRBV5-6; CDR3: CAGSFLAGGANVLTF
D: TRBD1; J: TRBJ2-6; V: TRBV27; CDR3: CASSLTTGTGFSGANVLTF
D: TRBD1; J: TRBJ2-7; V: TRBV14; CDR3: CASSQEDREYEQYF
D: TRBD2; J: TRBJ2-3; V: TRBV5-1; CDR3: CASSRRSGLAGTTDTQYF
D: TRBD2; J: TRBJ2-7; V: TRBV29-1; CDR3: CSVRVSGTYEQYF
D: TRBD1; J: TRBJ2-1; V: TRBV6-5; CDR3: CASSYLGQGANEQFF
D: -; J: TRBJ1-2; V: TRBV6-5; CDR3: CASRRGNYGYTF
D: TRBD2; J: TRBJ2-3; V: TRBV27; CDR3: CASSAGVVGDTQYF
D: TRBD1; J: TRBJ2-4; V: TRBV3-1; CDR3: CASSQETGGKNIQYF
D: TRBD2; J: TRBJ2-1; V: TRBV4-2; CDR3: CASSQTPVSGKYNEQFF
D: -; J: TRBJ2-5; V: TRBV7-2; CDR3: CASSPKVGPKETQYF
D: -; J: TRBJ2-2; V: TRBV27; CDR3: CASSGGRESGELFF
D: -; J: TRBJ1-5; V: TRBV11-2; CDR3: CASSLVGDNQPQHF
D: TRBD1; J: -; V: TRBV5-1; CDR3: CASSADRVPETQYF
D: -; J: TRBJ2-3; V: TRBV6-2/TRBV6-3; CDR3: CATSPLRDTQYF
D: TRBD2; J: TRBJ2-7; V: TRBV7-3; CDR3: CASSPREGNEQYF
D: -; J: TRBJ1-5; V: TRBV20-1; CDR3: CSARDEGRNQPQHF
D: -; J: TRBJ2-1; V: TRBV6-5; CDR3: CASRFGRTRGEQFF
D: -; J: TRBJ2-5; V: TRBV28; CDR3: CASRRTNEGQYF
D: -; J: TRBJ2-3; V: TRBV10-3; CDR3: CAISEGSEPGVDTQYF
D: TRBD1; J: TRBJ1-5; V: TRBV4-2; CDR3: CASSQDDDRGYQPQHF
D: TRBD1; J: TRBJ2-2; V: TRBV5-1; CDR3: CASSTGQGNGELFF
D: -; J: TRBJ2-7; V: TRBV7-2; CDR3: CASTLGGSYEQYF
D: TRBD1; J: TRBJ1-4; V: TRBV7-9; CDR3: CASSMWTGEKLFF
D: TRBD1; J: TRBJ2-7; V: TRBV6-5; CDR3: CASRTGTGAFYEQYF
D: -; J: TRBJ1-1; V: TRBV30; CDR3: CAWNRQGNTEAFF
D: -; J: TRBJ1-4; V: TRBV18; CDR3: CASSAAISTNEKLFF
D: TRBD1; J: TRBJ1-2; V: TRBV7-2; CDR3: CASRPWDRGYGYTF
D: TRBD1; J: TRBJ2-1; V: TRBV20-1; CDR3: CSAPGQGTHEQFF
D: -; J: TRBJ2-7; V: TRBV24-1; CDR3: CATSDLRRSEQYF
D: -; J: TRBJ2-1; V: TRBV20-1; CDR3: CSASRGPGGSNEQFF
D: TRBD1; J: TRBJ1-5; V: TRBV6-6; CDR3: CASSGQAGNQPQHF
D: -; J: TRBJ2-7; V: TRBV7-9; CDR3: CASSLARGAIAEQYF